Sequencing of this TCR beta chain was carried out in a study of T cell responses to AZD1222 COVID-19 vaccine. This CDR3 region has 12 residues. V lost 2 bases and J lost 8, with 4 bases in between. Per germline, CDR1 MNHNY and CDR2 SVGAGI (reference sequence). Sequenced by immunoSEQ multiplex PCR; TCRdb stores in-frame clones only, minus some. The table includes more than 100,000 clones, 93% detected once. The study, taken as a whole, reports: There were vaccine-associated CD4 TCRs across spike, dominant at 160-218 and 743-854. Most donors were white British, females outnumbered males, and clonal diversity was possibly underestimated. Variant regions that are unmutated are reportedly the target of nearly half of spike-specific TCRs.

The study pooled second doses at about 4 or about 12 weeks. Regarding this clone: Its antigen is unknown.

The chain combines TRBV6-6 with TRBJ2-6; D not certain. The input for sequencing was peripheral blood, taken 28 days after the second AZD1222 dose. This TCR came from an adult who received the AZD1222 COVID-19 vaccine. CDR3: CASSYDPNVLTF. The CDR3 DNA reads TGTGCCAGCAGTTACGACCCCAACGTCCTGACTTTC.